This TCR beta chain was sequenced during a study of graft-versus-host responses after intestinal transplantation. About the research overall: Multivisceral, liver-intestinal, or isolated intestinal transplants were performed in recipients.

Points from the study as a whole: High graft-versus-host to host-versus-graft T cell clonal ratios marked allografts of patients with graft-donor macrochimerism. Recipient marrow held GvH clones, some first seen in ileum or blood.

Only in-frame clones appear in the TCRdb table, and some are missing; sequencing was by immunoSEQ multiplex PCR. The sample yields 40,000 to 45,000 clones, 91% seen once. Note on this clone: Its antigen remains unknown.

CDR3 length: 16 amino acids. J is TRBJ2-7 and V is TRBV12-2; no DNA check was done on the table's D call, TRBD2. TRBV12-2 is shown as a pseudogene. The TCR originated in a human patient who received an intestinal transplant, so some T cells may come from the graft donor. This specimen consisted of PBMCs, obtained approximately 320 days after intestinal transplant. CDR3 sequence (DNA): TGTGCAAGTCGCTTAGTACTAGCGGGGGTCTCCTACGAGCAGTACTTC. Translated: CASRLVLAGVSYEQYF.